This T cell receptor beta chain was retrieved from a study of shared clonotypes between healthy human individuals. This clone has a handful of counts. What it binds is unknown. Under the authors' procedure: ImmunoSEQ only sent back junction sequences with no quality scores, so filtering was done differently. Data came from immunoSEQ multiplex PCR; TCRdb stores just in-frame clones and leaves some out. That table is the source of V, J and clone size, and D and trimming were worked out from the DNA. The data contain some 690,000 clones, around 90% of them singletons. Whole-study findings and limits: Naive CD4 clonotypes were shared across a handful of donors at about 5.3%.

The specimen sequenced was memory CD8+ T cells from PBMCs. The sample's subset: CD45RO+ cells pooled with CCR7-negative TemRA cells. The TCR originated in a man in his late teens or twenties in good health. Some clones in this sample may be carry-over from other donors' samples.

For the CDR3, the DNA is TGTGCCAGCAGCCCGAAAGGCCTTCAAGGGGAGCAGTTCTTC. This sequence encodes CASSPKGLQGEQFF. V is TRBV7-9 and J is TRBJ2-1; D unresolved. Germline CDR1 is SEHNR and CDR2 is FQNEAQ (reference sequence). Between the trimmed V and J ends, which lost 5 bases and 10 bases, there was a span of 18 bases. CDR3 size: 14 residues.